The 7 T cell receptor beta chains given below trace back to one sample, sequenced in a study of CD8+ T cells in alopecia areata. Noted treatment: oral pan-JAK inhibitor, 5-10 mg twice daily. RNA extraction was followed by reverse transcription into cDNA, which acted as the sequencing template. Method: immunoSEQ multiplex PCR; TCRdb's copy keeps in-frame clones and lacks some. The repertoire holds over 150,000 clones, about 53% seen once, with 10% to 11% in the top ten. The sequencing used CD8+ T cells sorted from blood, collected at week 24, from a patient treated with tofacitinib. Receptors were obtained from a human donor with alopecia areata.

This clone showed up just a few times. The chain carries TRBV2 and TRBJ2-3, with 9 bases that match TRBD1. The germline gives CDR1 SNHLY, CDR2 FYNNEI. V was clipped by 4 bases and J by 0 bases; unmatched bases: 11. This CDR3 contains 18 residues. The CDR3 is CASSVSRQGEKSTDTQYF. The CDR3 DNA is TGTGCCAGCAGTGTCAGTAGACAGGGGGAAAAGAGCACAGATACGCAGTATTTT.

CDR3 in DNA: TGTGCCAGCAGCTCCGAAGCGGGACTAGACAATGAGCAGTTCTTC. The encoded protein is CASSSEAGLDNEQFF. J is TRBJ2-1 and V is TRBV13, with 8 nucleotides matching TRBD2. With 4 bases clipped from V and 5 bases from J, the junction kept 7 bases outside the gene matches. CDR1 and CDR2 from the germline V gene are PRHDT and FYEKMQ (reference sequence). This CDR3 has 15 residues.

This clone was observed a handful of times. V is TRBV7-8 and J is TRBJ2-1, with TRBD1 identical over 7 bases. Trimming removed 6 bases from V and 9 bases from J; junction bases left unmatched: 11. Germline-derived CDR1 and CDR2 are SGHVS and FQNEAQ. The CDR3 consists of 14 residues. CDR3 region: CASRPTTGVSEQFF. As DNA, the CDR3 is TGTGCCAGCAGACCAACCACAGGGGTGAGTGAGCAGTTCTTC.

The chain employs TRBV9 and TRBJ1-1; perhaps TRBD1 as D (5 bases). V lost 4 bases to trimming and J lost 0 bases, with 16 bases between them. Germline loops: CDR1 SGDLS, CDR2 YYNGEE. CDR3 size: 16 residues. CDR3 sequence (DNA): TGTGCCAGCAGCCCCTGGGACTCCTCTATGAACACTGAAGCTTTCTTT. Protein product: CASSPWDSSMNTEAFF.

The rearrangement links TRBV29-1 to TRBJ2-2; D gene unclear. CDR1 SQVTM and CDR2 ANQGSEA come from the germline V gene. Trimming took off 3 bases at V and 1 base at J, with 6 bases between the two ends. The CDR3 contains 13 residues. The CDR3 sequence is CSVELGNTGELFF. The CDR3 DNA sequence: TGCAGCGTTGAGTTGGGGAACACCGGGGAGCTGTTTTTT.

In nucleotides, the CDR3 is TGCAGCGTCCAGGGGGGGAATACGCAGTATTTT. Amino acid sequence: CSVQGGNTQYF. This chain connects TRBV29-1 to TRBJ2-3, with D possibly called TRBD1 or TRBD2 (7 bases each). Trimming cost V 6 bases and J 7 bases, with 11 bases left between them. Germline V gives CDR1 SQVTM, CDR2 ANQGSEA. This CDR3 comprises 11 residues.

This clone was seen a few times. Other DNA sequences in this specimen translate into the identical CDR3. The CDR3 reads CASSVGGTDTQYF. Here the CDR3 DNA reads TGTGCCAGCAGCGTAGGCGGGACAGATACGCAGTATTTT. This chain joins TRBV9 and TRBJ2-3, with a weak D call TRBD2 (5 bases). The CDR3 has 13 amino acids. The germline V and J ends were trimmed by 0 bases and 3 bases, with 5 bases remaining between them. The V gene's germline CDR1 is SGDLS and CDR2 YYNGEE.